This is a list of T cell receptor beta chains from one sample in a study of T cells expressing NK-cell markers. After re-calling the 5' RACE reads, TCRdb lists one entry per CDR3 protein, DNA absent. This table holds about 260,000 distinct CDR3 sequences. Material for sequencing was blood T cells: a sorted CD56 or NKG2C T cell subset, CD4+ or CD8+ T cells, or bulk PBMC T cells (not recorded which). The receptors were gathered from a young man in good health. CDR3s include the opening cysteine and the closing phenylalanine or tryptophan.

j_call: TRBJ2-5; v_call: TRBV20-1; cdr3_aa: CSAKKLAGDQETQYF
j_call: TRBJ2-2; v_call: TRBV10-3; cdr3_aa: CALPLWDRNTGELFF
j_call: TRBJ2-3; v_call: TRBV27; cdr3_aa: CASSASQGITQYF
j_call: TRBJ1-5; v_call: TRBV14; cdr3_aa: CASSHPGQTTDQPQHF
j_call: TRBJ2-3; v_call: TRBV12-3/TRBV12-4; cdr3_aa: CASSPLGLAGDTQYF
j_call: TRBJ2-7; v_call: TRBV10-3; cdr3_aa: CAISGVLYEQYF
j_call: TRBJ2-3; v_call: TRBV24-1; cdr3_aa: CATRDRGLDTQYF
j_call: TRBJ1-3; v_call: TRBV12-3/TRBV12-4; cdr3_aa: CASRRDQASGNTIYF
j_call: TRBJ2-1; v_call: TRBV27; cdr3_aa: CASSFQGGSYNEQFF
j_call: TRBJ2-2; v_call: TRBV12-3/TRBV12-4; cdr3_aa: CASSWVSGTELFF
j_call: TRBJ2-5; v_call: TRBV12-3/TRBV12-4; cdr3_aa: CASSRTGFGRETQYF
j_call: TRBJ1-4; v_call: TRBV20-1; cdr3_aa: CSARPRDRGTNEKLFF
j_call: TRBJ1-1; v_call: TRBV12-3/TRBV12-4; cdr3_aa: CASSWDRSTAEAFF
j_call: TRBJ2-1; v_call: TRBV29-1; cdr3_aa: CSVDPGRVYNEQFF
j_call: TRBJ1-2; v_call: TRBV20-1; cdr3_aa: CSASGRDGYTF